This T cell receptor (beta chain) was profiled in a study of cytotoxic CD8 clonotypes in ibrutinib-treated CLL. The CDR3 covers 13 residues. The germline V gene encodes CDR1 MNHEY and CDR2 SVGAGI. J was trimmed by 5 bases and V by 6 bases; bases with no gene match: 7. Depths of 1 in 200,000 to 1 in 1 million T cells were the sequencing target. Clones were read by immunoSEQ multiplex PCR, and TCRdb kept only the in-frame ones, dropping some. The profile shows 300,000 to 400,000 clones, about 61% of them singletons. The gene calls are TRBV6-5 and TRBJ2-7; 7 bases are a match to TRBD1. This TCR came from a human donor with chronic lymphocytic leukemia. The source was PBMCs, collected after 36 months of ibrutinib treatment. The CDR3 nucleotides read TGTGCCAGCAGCCACACAGGGGACCACGAGCAGTACTTC. Protein product: CASSHTGDHEQYF.